This TCR beta chain was sequenced for a study of pediatric ulcerative colitis. The repertoire was sequenced with immunoSEQ multiplex PCR; TCRdb's copy has only in-frame clones and lacks some. The sample holds about 22,000 clones, around 64% seen once. One to two pinch biopsies were taken from the rectum during colonoscopy. This CDR3 comprises 16 residues. The germline V gene encodes CDR1 SGDLS and CDR2 YYNGEE. Trimming took off 0 bases at V and 2 bases at J, with 12 bases between the two ends. This chain links TRBV9 with TRBJ2-1; D is perhaps TRBD1 (6 bases). Sample: gut tissue. The source is a boy aged 10-17 years with severe ulcerative colitis. For the CDR3, the DNA is TGTGCCAGCAGCGTAGCTGTAGGGGACACCTACAATGAGCAGTTCTTC. This translates into CASSVAVGDTYNEQFF.